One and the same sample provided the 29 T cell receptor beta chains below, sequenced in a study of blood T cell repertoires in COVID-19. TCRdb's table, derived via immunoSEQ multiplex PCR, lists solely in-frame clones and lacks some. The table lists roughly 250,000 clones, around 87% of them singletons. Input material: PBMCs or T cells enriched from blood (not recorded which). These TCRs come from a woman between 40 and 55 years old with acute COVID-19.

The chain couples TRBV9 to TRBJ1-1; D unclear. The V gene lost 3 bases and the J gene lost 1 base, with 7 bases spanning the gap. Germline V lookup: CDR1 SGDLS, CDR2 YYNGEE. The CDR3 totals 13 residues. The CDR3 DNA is TGTGCCAGCAGCGCGGGAGGGAACACTGAAGCTTTCTTT. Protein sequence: CASSAGGNTEAFF.

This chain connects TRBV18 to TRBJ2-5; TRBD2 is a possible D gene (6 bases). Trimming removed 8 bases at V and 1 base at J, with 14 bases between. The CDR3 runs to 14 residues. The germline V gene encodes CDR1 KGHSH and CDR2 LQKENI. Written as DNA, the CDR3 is TGTGCCAGCCATGAGGCGGGACTCCAAGAGACCCAGTACTTC. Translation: CASHEAGLQETQYF.

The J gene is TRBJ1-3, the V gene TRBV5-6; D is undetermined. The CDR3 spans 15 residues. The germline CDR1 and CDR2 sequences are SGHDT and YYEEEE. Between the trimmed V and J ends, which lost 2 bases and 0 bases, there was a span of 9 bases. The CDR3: CASSFASYSGNTIYF. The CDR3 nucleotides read TGTGCCAGCAGCTTTGCGTCGTACTCTGGAAACACCATATATTTT.

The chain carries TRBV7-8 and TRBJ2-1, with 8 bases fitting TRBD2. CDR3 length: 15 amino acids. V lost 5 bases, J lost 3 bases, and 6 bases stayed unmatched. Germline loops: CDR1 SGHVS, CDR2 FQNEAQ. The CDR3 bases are TGTGCCAGCAGCCGAGCTAGCGGGTACTACAATGAGCAGTTCTTC. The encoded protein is CASSRASGYYNEQFF.

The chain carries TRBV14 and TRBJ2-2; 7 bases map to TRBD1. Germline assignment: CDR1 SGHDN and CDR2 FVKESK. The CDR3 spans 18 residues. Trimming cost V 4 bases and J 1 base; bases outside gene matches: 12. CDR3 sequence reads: CASSPWLTGTVNTGELFF. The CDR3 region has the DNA TGTGCCAGCAGCCCCTGGCTAACGGGGACAGTGAACACCGGGGAGCTGTTTTTT. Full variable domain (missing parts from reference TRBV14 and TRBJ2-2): EAGVTQFPSHSVIEKGQTVTLRCDPISGHDNLYWYRRVMGKEIKFLLHFVKESKQDESGMPNNRFLAERTGGTYSTLKVQPAELEDSGVYFCASSPWLTGTVNTGELFFGEGSRLTVL.

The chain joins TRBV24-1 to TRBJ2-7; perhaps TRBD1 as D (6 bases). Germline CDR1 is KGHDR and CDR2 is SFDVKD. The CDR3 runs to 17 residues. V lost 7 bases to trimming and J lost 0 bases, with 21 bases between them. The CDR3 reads CATRMQTTGKRSYEQYF. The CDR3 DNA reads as TGTGCCACCAGAATGCAGACTACAGGGAAACGCTCCTACGAGCAGTACTTC.

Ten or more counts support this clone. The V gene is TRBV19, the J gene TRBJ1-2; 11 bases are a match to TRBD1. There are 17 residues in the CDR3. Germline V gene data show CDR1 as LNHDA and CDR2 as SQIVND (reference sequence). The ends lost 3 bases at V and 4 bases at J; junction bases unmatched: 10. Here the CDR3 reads CASSMGGQGARSYGYTF. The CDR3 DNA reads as TGTGCCAGTAGTATGGGAGGACAGGGGGCGCGTTCCTATGGCTACACCTTC. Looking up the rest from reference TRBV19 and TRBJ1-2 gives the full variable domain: DGGITQSPKYLFRKEGQNVTLSCEQNLNHDAMYWYRQDPGQGLRLIYYSQIVNDFQKGDIAEGYSVSREKKESFPLTVTSAQKNPTAFYLCASSMGGQGARSYGYTFGSGTRLTVV.

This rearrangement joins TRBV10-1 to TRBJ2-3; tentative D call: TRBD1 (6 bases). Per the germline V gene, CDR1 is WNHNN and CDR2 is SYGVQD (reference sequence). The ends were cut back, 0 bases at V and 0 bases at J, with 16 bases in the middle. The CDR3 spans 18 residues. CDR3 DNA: TGCGCCAGCAGTGAGTCGCGGACAGCCGATTATAGCACAGATACGCAGTATTTT. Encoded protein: CASSESRTADYSTDTQYF.

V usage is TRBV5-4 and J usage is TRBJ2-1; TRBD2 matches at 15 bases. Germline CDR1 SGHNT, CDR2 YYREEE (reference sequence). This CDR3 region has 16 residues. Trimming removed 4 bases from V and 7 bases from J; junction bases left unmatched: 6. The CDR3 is CASSTQGLAGGNEQFF. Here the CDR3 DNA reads TGTGCCAGCAGCACTCAGGGACTAGCGGGAGGTAATGAGCAGTTCTTC.

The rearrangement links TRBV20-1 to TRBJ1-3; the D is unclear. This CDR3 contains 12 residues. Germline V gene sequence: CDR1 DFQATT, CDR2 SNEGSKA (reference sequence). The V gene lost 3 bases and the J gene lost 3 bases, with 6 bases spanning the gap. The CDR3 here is CSASSGGNTIYF. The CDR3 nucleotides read TGCAGTGCTAGTTCGGGTGGAAACACCATATATTTT.

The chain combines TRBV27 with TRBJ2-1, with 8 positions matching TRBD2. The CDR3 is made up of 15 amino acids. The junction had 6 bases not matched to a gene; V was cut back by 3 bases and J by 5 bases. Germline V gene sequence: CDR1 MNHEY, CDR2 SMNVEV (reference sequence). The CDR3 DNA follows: TGTGCCAGCAGTTTTGAAGGACTAGCCCACAATGAGCAGTTCTTC. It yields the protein CASSFEGLAHNEQFF.

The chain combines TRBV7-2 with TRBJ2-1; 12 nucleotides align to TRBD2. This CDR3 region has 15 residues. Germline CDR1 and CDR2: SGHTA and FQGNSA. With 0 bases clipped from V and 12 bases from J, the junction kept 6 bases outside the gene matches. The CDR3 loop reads CASSLALTSGGTQFF. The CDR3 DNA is TGTGCCAGCAGCTTAGCCCTTACTAGCGGGGGGACGCAGTTCTTC.

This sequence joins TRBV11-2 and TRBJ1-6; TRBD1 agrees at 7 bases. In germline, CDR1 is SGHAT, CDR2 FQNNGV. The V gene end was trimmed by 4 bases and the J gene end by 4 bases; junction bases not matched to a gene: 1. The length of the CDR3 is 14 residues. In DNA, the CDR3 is TGTGCCAGCAGCTCGACAGGGTATAATTCACCCCTCCACTTT. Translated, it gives CASSSTGYNSPLHF.

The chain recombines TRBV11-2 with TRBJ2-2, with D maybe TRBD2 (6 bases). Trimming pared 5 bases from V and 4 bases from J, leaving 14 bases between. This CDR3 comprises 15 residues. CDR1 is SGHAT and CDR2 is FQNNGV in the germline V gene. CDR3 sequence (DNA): TGTGCCAGCAGCGAAGTGGGAGGTTCCACCGGGGAGCTGTTTTTT. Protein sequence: CASSEVGGSTGELFF.

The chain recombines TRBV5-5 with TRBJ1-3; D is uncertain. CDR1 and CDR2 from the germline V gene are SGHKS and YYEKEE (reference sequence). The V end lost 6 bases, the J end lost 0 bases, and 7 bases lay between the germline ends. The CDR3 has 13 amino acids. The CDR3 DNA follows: TGTGCCAGCACCTCTATCTCTGGAAACACCATATATTTT. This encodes CASTSISGNTIYF.

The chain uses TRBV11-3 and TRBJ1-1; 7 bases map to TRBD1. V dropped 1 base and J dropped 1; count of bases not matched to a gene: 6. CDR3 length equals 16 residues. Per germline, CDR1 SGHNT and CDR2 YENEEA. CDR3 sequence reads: CASSLAAGTANTEAFF. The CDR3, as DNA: TGTGCCAGCAGCTTAGCCGCCGGGACAGCGAACACTGAAGCTTTCTTT.

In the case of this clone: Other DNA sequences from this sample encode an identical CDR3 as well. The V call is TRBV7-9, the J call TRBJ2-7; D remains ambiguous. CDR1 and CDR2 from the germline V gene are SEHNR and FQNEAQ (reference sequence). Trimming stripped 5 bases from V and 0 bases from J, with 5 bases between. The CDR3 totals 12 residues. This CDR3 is CASSLSSYEQYF. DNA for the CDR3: TGTGCCAGCAGCCTAAGCTCCTACGAGCAGTACTTC.

CDR3: CASSLVVTDNYGYTF. The CDR3 region has the DNA TGTGCCAGCAGCTTAGTGGTGACAGACAACTATGGCTACACCTTC. The chain combines TRBV7-9 with TRBJ1-2, with D tentatively TRBD1 (5 bases). Germline V gene data show CDR1 as SEHNR and CDR2 as FQNEAQ (reference sequence). The V gene lost 1 base and the J gene lost 2 bases, with 11 bases spanning the gap. The CDR3 consists of 15 residues.

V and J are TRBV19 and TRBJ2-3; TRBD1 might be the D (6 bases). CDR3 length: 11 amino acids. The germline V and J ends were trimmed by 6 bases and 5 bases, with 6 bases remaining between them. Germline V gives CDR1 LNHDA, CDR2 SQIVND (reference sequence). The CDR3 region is CASRDRDTQYF. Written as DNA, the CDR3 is TGTGCCAGTAGGGACAGAGATACGCAGTATTTT. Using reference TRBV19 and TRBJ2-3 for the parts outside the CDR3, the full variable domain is DGGITQSPKYLFRKEGQNVTLSCEQNLNHDAMYWYRQDPGQGLRLIYYSQIVNDFQKGDIAEGYSVSREKKESFPLTVTSAQKNPTAFYLCASRDRDTQYFGPGTRLTVL.

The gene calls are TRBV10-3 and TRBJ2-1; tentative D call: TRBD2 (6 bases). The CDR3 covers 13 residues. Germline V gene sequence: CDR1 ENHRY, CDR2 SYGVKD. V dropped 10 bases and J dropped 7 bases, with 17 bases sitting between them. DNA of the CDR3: TGTGCCACCACCGTGGGAGGTTGGAATGAGCAGTTCTTC. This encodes CATTVGGWNEQFF.

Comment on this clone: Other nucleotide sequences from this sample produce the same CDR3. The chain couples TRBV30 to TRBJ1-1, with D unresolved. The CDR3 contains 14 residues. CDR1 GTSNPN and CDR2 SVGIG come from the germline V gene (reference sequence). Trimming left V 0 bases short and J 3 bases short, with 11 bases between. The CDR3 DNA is TGTGCCTGGAGTGTCCCCCCGAGGGACACTGAAGCTTTCTTT. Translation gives CAWSVPPRDTEAFF. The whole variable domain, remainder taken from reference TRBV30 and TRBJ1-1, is SQTIHQWPATLVQPVGSPLSLECTVEGTSNPNLYWYRQAAGRGLQLLFYSVGIGQISSEVPQNLSASRPQDRQFILSSKKLLLSDSGFYLCAWSVPPRDTEAFFGQGTRLTVV.

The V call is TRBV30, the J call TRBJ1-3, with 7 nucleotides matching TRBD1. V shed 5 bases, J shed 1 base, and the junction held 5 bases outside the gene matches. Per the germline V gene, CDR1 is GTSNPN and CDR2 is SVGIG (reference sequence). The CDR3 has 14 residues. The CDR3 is CAWAGGQSGNTIYF. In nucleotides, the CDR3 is TGTGCCTGGGCCGGGGGACAGTCTGGAAACACCATATATTTT. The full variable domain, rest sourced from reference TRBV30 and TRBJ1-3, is SQTIHQWPATLVQPVGSPLSLECTVEGTSNPNLYWYRQAAGRGLQLLFYSVGIGQISSEVPQNLSASRPQDRQFILSSKKLLLSDSGFYLCAWAGGQSGNTIYFGEGSWLTVV.

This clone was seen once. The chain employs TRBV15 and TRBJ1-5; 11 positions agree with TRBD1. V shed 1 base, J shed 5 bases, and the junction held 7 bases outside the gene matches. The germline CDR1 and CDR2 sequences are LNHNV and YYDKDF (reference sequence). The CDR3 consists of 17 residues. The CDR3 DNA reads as TGTGCCACCAGCAGAGTGGGGACAGGGGGGCAATATCAGCCCCAGCATTTT. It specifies CATSRVGTGGQYQPQHF.

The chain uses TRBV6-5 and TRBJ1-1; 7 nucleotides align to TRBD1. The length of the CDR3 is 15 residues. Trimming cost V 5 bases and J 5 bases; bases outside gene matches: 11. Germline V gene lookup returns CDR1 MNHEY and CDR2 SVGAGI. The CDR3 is CASSPYRGRGTEAFF. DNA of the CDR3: TGTGCCAGCAGTCCATATAGGGGGCGCGGTACTGAAGCTTTCTTT.

The CDR3 DNA reads as TGTGCCAGCAGCCCGGACAGGGGGCGAGGAGAGACCCAGTACTTC. Its translation is CASSPDRGRGETQYF. This rearrangement joins TRBV11-2 to TRBJ2-5; TRBD1 matches at 11 bases. The CDR3 covers 15 residues. The ends lost 5 bases at V and 4 bases at J; junction bases unmatched: 6. From germline, CDR1 is SGHAT and CDR2 FQNNGV.

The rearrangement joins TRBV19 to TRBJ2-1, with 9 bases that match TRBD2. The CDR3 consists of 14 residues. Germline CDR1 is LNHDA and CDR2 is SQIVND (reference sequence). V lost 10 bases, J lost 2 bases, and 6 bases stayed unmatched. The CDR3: CATSLAGAYNEQFF. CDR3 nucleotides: TGTGCCACCTCACTAGCGGGCGCCTACAATGAGCAGTTCTTC.

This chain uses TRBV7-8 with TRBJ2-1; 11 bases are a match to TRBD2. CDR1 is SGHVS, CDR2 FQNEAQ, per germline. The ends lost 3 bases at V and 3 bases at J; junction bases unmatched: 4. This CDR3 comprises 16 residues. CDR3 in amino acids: CASSLGGLADYNEQFF. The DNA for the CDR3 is TGTGCCAGCAGCTTGGGGGGACTAGCGGACTACAATGAGCAGTTCTTC. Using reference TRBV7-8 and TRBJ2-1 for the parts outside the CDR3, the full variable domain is GAGVSQSPRYKVAKRGQDVALRCDPISGHVSLFWYQQALGQGPEFLTYFQNEAQLDKSGLPSDRFFAERPEGSVSTLKIQRTQQEDSAVYLCASSLGGLADYNEQFFGPGTRLTVL.

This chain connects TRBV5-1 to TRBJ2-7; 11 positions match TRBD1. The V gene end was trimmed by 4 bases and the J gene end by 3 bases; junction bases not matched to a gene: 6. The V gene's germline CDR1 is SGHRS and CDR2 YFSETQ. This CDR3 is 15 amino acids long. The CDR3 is CASSGGTGGYYEQYF. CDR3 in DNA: TGCGCCAGCAGCGGAGGGACAGGGGGGTACTACGAGCAGTACTTC.

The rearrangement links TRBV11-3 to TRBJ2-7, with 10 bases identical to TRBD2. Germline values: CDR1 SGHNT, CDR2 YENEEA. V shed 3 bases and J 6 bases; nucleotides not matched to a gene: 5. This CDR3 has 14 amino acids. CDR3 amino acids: CASSFRSSGSEQYF. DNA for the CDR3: TGTGCCAGCAGCTTTCGGTCTAGCGGGAGCGAGCAGTACTTC.